This T cell receptor beta chain appears in the sequencing data of a study of blood T cells in healthy people across ages. Through a sample-barcoded 5' primer and a J-beta primer mix, a second PCR was run for roughly 6 to 11 cycles. Each cDNA molecule received a tag from a template-switch adaptor that had 12 random nucleotides. TCRdb re-analysed the 5' RACE reads in MiXCR, keeping a single row per CDR3 protein. The sample contains fewer than 800,000 distinct CDR3 sequences, around a quarter of which appear only once. The V and J ends lost 4 bases and 7 bases, in that order; junction bases with no gene match: 12. The CDR3 length is 16 residues. Germline assignment: CDR1 SGHRS and CDR2 YFSETQ. A few counts support this clonotype. Another study also made use of these data, one on T cells of mothers and their children. As that report states: The extracted RNA was employed in its entirety for cDNA synthesis, at roughly 1.5 ug per 15 ul. Per mother, over 9.5 million TCR beta CDR3 reads were obtained; per child, about 3 million. Thymic selection molds TCR recombination output in a comparable way in related and unrelated pairs.

The sequenced sample was blood. The TCR sequence derives from a boy between 5 and 17 years old in good health. The chain is built from TRBV5-1 and TRBJ1-5; 9 bases agree with TRBD1. In nucleotides, the CDR3 is TGCGCCAGCAGCCCCGGGACAGGGATAAGGGAACAGCCCCAGCATTTT. It encodes CASSPGTGIREQPQHF. Together with reference TRBV5-1 and TRBJ1-5, the CDR3 gives the full variable domain: KAGVTQTPRYLIKTRGQQVTLSCSPISGHRSVSWYQQTPGQGLQFLFEYFSETQRNKGNFPGRFSGRQFSNSRSEMNVSTLELGDSALYLCASSPGTGIREQPQHFGDGTRLSIL.